This T cell receptor (beta chain) was sequenced in a study of blood T cell repertoires in COVID-19. The wider study: The United States, Italy and Spain supplied acute and convalescent COVID-19 samples.

Participants came from 24 US areas, aged about 18 to 89 years. Donors were grouped by their self-reported clinical history. Symptom resolution, clearance, or two negative PCRs marked donors in Cohort 3 as recovered. The CDR3 loop spans 14 amino acids. CDR1 is SNHLY and CDR2 is FYNNEI in the germline V gene. Between the trimmed V and J ends, which lost 10 bases and 2 bases, there was a span of 14 bases. TCRdb's copy holds only in-frame clones and misses some; the assay was immunoSEQ multiplex PCR. The sample shows hundreds of thousands of clones, about nine tenths of them seen only once. The TCR was taken from a man aged 40-49 years who had recovered from COVID-19. Sequenced input: PBMCs or T cells enriched from blood (not recorded which). The rearrangement uses TRBV2 and TRBJ2-2; D perhaps matches TRBD1 (7 bases). For the CDR3, the DNA is TGTGCCACCACGCGGGACAGTAACACCGGGGAGCTGTTTTTT. This gives the protein CATTRDSNTGELFF.